What follows are 15 T cell receptor beta chains derived from one specimen sequenced in a study of OX40 agonist ivuxolimab in advanced cancers. The method was the immunoSEQ multiplex PCR assay. Here the immuneACCESS table is served through TCRdb, limited to in-frame sequences with V and J called. Missing clones are a known gap in these copies; in checked studies unresolved V genes cover under half, and the rest lacks a known reason. Within this sample are more than 75,000 clones, with roughly 85% of them counted one time only. The ten most abundant clones make up roughly 6% of the sample. The source material was CD4+ or CD8+ T cells sorted from blood, sampled in a trial of the OX40 agonist ivuxolimab. Receptors originate from an adult with an advanced solid tumor such as melanoma, head and neck, liver or kidney cancer.

This clone was counted between two and nine times. V usage is TRBV27 and J usage is TRBJ2-2; 11 bases are a match to TRBD2. V gave up 4 bases and J gave up 0 bases; unmatched junction bases: 4. Looked up from germline, CDR1 is MNHEY and CDR2 is SMNVEV (reference sequence). The CDR3 consists of 17 residues. This chain's CDR3 is CASSSWGLAANTGELFF. The CDR3 nucleotides are TGTGCCAGCAGTTCGTGGGGACTAGCGGCGAACACCGGGGAGCTGTTTTTT.

The chain carries TRBV7-9 and TRBJ1-1, with D perhaps matching TRBD1 (5 bases). V lost 1 base and J lost 4, with 13 bases in between. Germline-derived CDR1 and CDR2 are SEHNR and FQNEAQ (reference sequence). The CDR3 is 15 residues long. CDR3 bases: TGTGCCAGCAGCTTAGGTTCGGCCCAGGGCACTGAAGCTTTCTTT. Its translation: CASSLGSAQGTEAFF.

The rearrangement joins TRBV9 to TRBJ2-1, with TRBD1 matching 9 bases. This CDR3 is built from 14 residues. The J segment lost 8 bases and the V segment lost 5 bases, leaving 8 bases of the junction unmatched. Germline V gene lookup returns CDR1 SGDLS and CDR2 YYNGEE. The CDR3 protein is CASRAGTGPYEQFF. The CDR3 DNA sequence: TGTGCCAGCAGGGCCGGGACAGGGCCCTATGAGCAGTTCTTC.

This chain joins TRBV7-2 and TRBJ1-2; 7 bases agree with TRBD1. Unmatched junction bases numbered 6, after V lost 5 bases and J lost 0 bases. The CDR3 consists of 15 residues. CDR1 SGHTA and CDR2 FQGNSA come from the germline V gene. The CDR3 region is CASSPGQVTNYGYTF. CDR3 sequence (DNA): TGTGCCAGCAGCCCAGGACAGGTCACTAACTATGGCTACACCTTC.

The rearrangement uses TRBV10-3 and TRBJ2-1; D possibly corresponds to TRBD2 (6 bases). CDR1 is ENHRY and CDR2 is SYGVKD in the germline V gene. Trimming stripped 5 bases from V and 4 bases from J, with 9 bases between. The CDR3 contains 13 residues. The CDR3 sequence is CAISLTSYNEQFF. The CDR3 nucleotides read TGTGCCATCAGTCTGACTAGTTACAATGAGCAGTTCTTC.

This clone turned up a few times. This chain links TRBV19 with TRBJ1-2; D is unclear. Per the germline V gene, CDR1 is LNHDA and CDR2 is SQIVND (reference sequence). This CDR3 is 14 amino acids long. V dropped 1 base and J dropped 10 bases, with 16 bases sitting between them. The CDR3 loop reads CASSIGHTLDVYTF. For the CDR3, the DNA is TGTGCCAGTAGTATAGGACACACCCTGGATGTCTACACCTTC.

The CDR3 here is CASSLGPLRGGLAETQYF. The DNA for the CDR3 is TGTGCCAGCAGCTTAGGACCCCTCAGGGGGGGCCTAGCCGAGACCCAGTACTTC. The chain uses TRBV7-9 and TRBJ2-5; D possibly uses TRBD1 or TRBD2 (7 bases each). CDR3 length: 18 residues. Per the germline V gene, CDR1 is SEHNR and CDR2 is FQNEAQ (reference sequence). Trimming removed 1 base at V and 5 bases at J, with 23 bases between.

This chain joins TRBV18 and TRBJ2-5; 10 nucleotides match TRBD1. Germline values: CDR1 KGHSH, CDR2 LQKENI. The ends lost 0 bases at V and 5 bases at J; junction bases unmatched: 9. CDR3 size: 17 residues. The CDR3 is CASSPPSTGGLGETQYF. The CDR3 DNA reads as TGTGCCAGCTCACCACCGTCGACAGGGGGCCTCGGGGAGACCCAGTACTTC. Filled out from reference TRBV18 and TRBJ2-5, the complete variable domain reads NAGVMQNPRHLVRRRGQEARLRCSPMKGHSHVYWYRQLPEEGLKFMVYLQKENIIDESGMPKERFSAEFPKEGPSILRIQQVVRGDSAAYFCASSPPSTGGLGETQYFGPGTRLLVL.

CDR3 DNA sequence: TGCAGCGCCTCTTTAGGACTAGGGCGTACCACCGGGGAGCTGTTTTTT. This encodes CSASLGLGRTTGELFF. The rearrangement joins TRBV29-1 to TRBJ2-2; 7 nucleotides line up with TRBD2. Germline V gene lookup returns CDR1 SQVTM and CDR2 ANQGSEA. The trim removed 7 bases at V and 4 bases at J, leaving 15 bases unmatched. This CDR3 is 16 amino acids long.

The chain combines TRBV29-1 with TRBJ1-2, with no clear D. In germline, CDR1 is SQVTM, CDR2 ANQGSEA. V lost 0 bases and J lost 3, with 11 bases in between. This CDR3 is built from 14 residues. The CDR3: CSVEDLDAYYGYTF. The CDR3 DNA follows: TGCAGCGTTGAAGATCTGGACGCCTACTATGGCTACACCTTC.

This rearrangement joins TRBV13 to TRBJ2-7, with TRBD2 identical over 12 bases. Trimming took 3 bases from V and 5 from J; bases not matched to a gene: 5. CDR1 is PRHDT, CDR2 FYEKMQ, per germline (reference sequence). CDR3 length: 15 amino acids. Written as DNA, the CDR3 is TGTGCCAGCAGCTTTTTTCTAGCGGGGGGGGACGAGCAGTACTTC. As protein: CASSFFLAGGDEQYF.

This sequence joins TRBV5-1 and TRBJ2-1, with 12 bases identical to TRBD2. CDR1 is SGHRS, CDR2 YFSETQ, per germline. Trimming at V came to 4 bases and at J to 0 bases, leaving 8 bases not matched to a gene. The CDR3 has 18 amino acids. The CDR3 here is CASSQGLAGLVSYNEQFF. As DNA, the CDR3 is TGCGCCAGCAGCCAGGGACTAGCGGGCCTCGTCTCCTACAATGAGCAGTTCTTC.

The genes are TRBV7-3 and TRBJ2-5, with 8 bases identical to TRBD1. The DNA end is a closer match to TRBJ2-7, so the J assignment may be wrong. This CDR3 is 15 amino acids long. Looked up from germline, CDR1 is SGHTA and CDR2 is FQGTGA. CDR3 nucleotide sequence: TGTGCCAGCAGCTTAACGAGGCAGGGACAGGACGAGCAGTACTTC. Translating gives CASSLTRQGQDEQYF.

This chain connects TRBV18 to TRBJ1-5, with D hard to call. V was cut by 6 bases and J by 4 bases, with 16 bases left in between. The CDR3 has 15 residues. Germline V gene data show CDR1 as KGHSH and CDR2 as LQKENI. CDR3 bases: TGTGCCAGCTCCCCCGGGGAGGGCCGGAATCAGCCCCAGCATTTT. This translates into CASSPGEGRNQPQHF. Variable domain in full (rest from reference TRBV18 and TRBJ1-5): NAGVMQNPRHLVRRRGQEARLRCSPMKGHSHVYWYRQLPEEGLKFMVYLQKENIIDESGMPKERFSAEFPKEGPSILRIQQVVRGDSAAYFCASSPGEGRNQPQHFGDGTRLSIL.

The chain is built from TRBV4-2 and TRBJ1-1, with TRBD1 identical over 10 bases. This CDR3 contains 15 residues. V shed 4 bases and J 4 bases; nucleotides not matched to a gene: 6. Germline V gives CDR1 LGHNA, CDR2 YNFKEQ. The CDR3 loop reads CASSLDRGGATEAFF. The CDR3 coding sequence is TGTGCCAGCAGCCTGGACAGGGGGGGGGCCACTGAAGCTTTCTTT.